This T cell receptor (beta chain) derives from a study of blood T cell repertoires in COVID-19. As handled by the study authors: Reference gene primer amplification in the assay estimated nucleated cell counts. The table came from immunoSEQ multiplex PCR; TCRdb's copy has only in-frame clones and leaves some out. V and J calls and clone size are as listed in that table; D and trimming were resolved from the DNA. The sample yields approximately 200,000 clones, approximately 88% seen once. This CDR3 has 14 residues. The V and J ends lost 4 bases and 7 bases, in that order; junction bases with no gene match: 5. CDR1 and CDR2 (germline): SGHAT, FQNNGV.

The J gene is TRBJ2-1, the V gene TRBV11-2; TRBD2 agrees at 9 bases. The sample comprised peripheral blood. The sequence derives from a woman between 25 and 40 years old with acute or convalescent COVID-19. For the CDR3, the DNA is TGTGCCAGCAGCTCGCTAGCGGGATGGAATGAGCAGTTCTTC. It is translated as CASSSLAGWNEQFF.